The 32 T cell receptor beta chains below come from one sample, sequenced in a study of siplizumab effects on memory and regulatory T cells. Sequencing used immunoSEQ multiplex PCR; TCRdb keeps in-frame clones, though not all of them. This repertoire shows under 110,000 clones, about 93% found once; its top ten account for more than 10%. The sample comprised non-Treg CD4+ T cells sorted from blood. Every receptor here comes from a human donor in good health.

The chain couples TRBV18 to TRBJ2-7; D perhaps matches TRBD1 (6 bases). Trimming cost V 6 bases and J 4 bases, with 10 bases left between them. This CDR3 contains 12 residues. Germline lookup yields CDR1 KGHSH and CDR2 LQKENI. CDR3 region: CASSPTGYEQYF. CDR3 DNA: TGTGCCAGCTCGCCTACAGGGTACGAGCAGTACTTC.

The CDR3 protein is CAISESGTGTIEQFF. The DNA of the CDR3 is TGTGCCATCAGTGAGTCTGGGACAGGGACGATTGAGCAGTTCTTC. This chain connects TRBV10-3 to TRBJ2-1; 9 bases are shared with TRBD1. The V segment lost 0 bases and the J segment 9 bases; nucleotides outside the gene matches: 6. The CDR3 is made up of 15 amino acids. Germline-derived CDR1 and CDR2 are ENHRY and SYGVKD.

The chain is built from TRBV6-1 and TRBJ2-3; tentatively, D is TRBD1 (5 bases). The CDR3 is 15 amino acids. The V gene lost 6 bases and the J gene lost 0 bases, with 13 bases spanning the gap. Looked up from germline, CDR1 is MNHNS and CDR2 is SASEGT. The CDR3 DNA sequence: TGTGCCAGCAGGAGCCGACAGCTTAGCACAGATACGCAGTATTTT. This gives the protein CASRSRQLSTDTQYF.

The CDR3 sequence: CASSRTGTSGSTDTQYF. The DNA of the CDR3 is TGTGCCAGCAGCAGAACCGGGACTAGCGGTAGCACAGATACGCAGTATTTT. The chain recombines TRBV7-2 with TRBJ2-3; the match to TRBD2 covers 11 bases. The germline gives CDR1 SGHTA, CDR2 FQGNSA. This CDR3 spans 17 amino acids. With V trimmed by 5 bases and J by 0 bases, 7 bases remained unmatched.

The rearrangement links TRBV19 to TRBJ1-1; the D gene is possibly TRBD1 (5 bases). Germline values: CDR1 LNHDA, CDR2 SQIVND (reference sequence). V lost 3 bases to trimming and J lost 1 base, with 9 bases between them. The length of the CDR3 is 14 residues. The CDR3 nucleotides read TGTGCCAGTAGTATGCAACAGGCGAACACTGAAGCTTTCTTT. Protein: CASSMQQANTEAFF.

The chain uses TRBV11-2 and TRBJ2-7; maybe TRBD2 (5 bases). V was pared by 2 bases and J by 4 bases, with 9 bases between. This CDR3 contains 13 residues. The V gene's germline CDR1 is SGHAT and CDR2 FQNNGV. This CDR3 reads CASSLTRGYEQYF. The CDR3, as DNA: TGTGCCAGCAGCTTAACGCGCGGGTACGAGCAGTACTTC. The entire variable domain, with the rest obtained from reference TRBV11-2 and TRBJ2-7, is as follows: EAGVAQSPRYKIIEKRQSVAFWCNPISGHATLYWYQQILGQGPKLLIQFQNNGVVDDSQLPKDRFSAERLKGVDSTLKIQPAKLEDSAVYLCASSLTRGYEQYFGPGTRLTVT.

The V gene is TRBV6-5, the J gene TRBJ1-2; no firm D call. Trimming cost V 4 bases and J 5 bases, with 14 bases left between them. This CDR3 has 14 amino acids. Germline values: CDR1 MNHEY, CDR2 SVGAGI. This CDR3 reads CASSSQGRTYGYTF. In nucleotides, the CDR3 is TGTGCCAGCAGTTCCCAAGGTCGGACTTATGGCTACACCTTC.

The chain uses TRBV9 and TRBJ2-3; 13 bases are shared with TRBD2. V shed 3 bases and J 1 base; nucleotides not matched to a gene: 5. Germline-derived CDR1 and CDR2 are SGDLS and YYNGEE. This CDR3 is 17 amino acids long. Here the CDR3 DNA reads TGTGCCAGCAGCGCCTTACTAGCGGGAGGGGGCACAGATACGCAGTATTTT. Its protein product is CASSALLAGGGTDTQYF.

Of note for this clone: At one boundary the junction diverges from the germline segment, which might be a read error. The chain uses TRBV7-7 and TRBJ2-7; perhaps TRBD1 as D (5 bases). Germline V CDR1 and CDR2: SSHAT, FNYEAQ (reference sequence). The CDR3 has 13 amino acids. In nucleotides, the CDR3 is TGTGCTAGCAGCTTGGGGCAGGGCCGGGAGCAGTACTTC. Residues: CASSLGQGREQYF.

V usage is TRBV30 and J usage is TRBJ2-1, with TRBD1 matching 10 bases. This CDR3 comprises 14 residues. The trim removed 4 bases at V and 5 bases at J, leaving 5 bases unmatched. Germline CDR1 GTSNPN, CDR2 SVGIG (reference sequence). CDR3 DNA: TGTGCCTGGACCGGGACAGGGGACCACAATGAGCAGTTCTTC. Translated, it gives CAWTGTGDHNEQFF. The whole variable domain, filled in from reference TRBV30 and TRBJ2-1, reads SQTIHQWPATLVQPVGSPLSLECTVEGTSNPNLYWYRQAAGRGLQLLFYSVGIGQISSEVPQNLSASRPQDRQFILSSKKLLLSDSGFYLCAWTGTGDHNEQFFGPGTRLTVL.

This sequence joins TRBV4-3 and TRBJ2-7; no clear D. The CDR3 has 15 residues. Trimming removed 4 bases at V and 3 bases at J, with 16 bases between. From germline, CDR1 is LGHNA and CDR2 YSLEER. As DNA, the CDR3 is TGCGCCAGCAGCCTCGGTCGAGCCCAAGGCTACGAGCAGTACTTC. Protein: CASSLGRAQGYEQYF.

V is TRBV7-2 and J is TRBJ1-6; D is unclear. The germline gives CDR1 SGHTA, CDR2 FQGNSA. The germline V and J ends were trimmed by 1 base and 5 bases, with 9 bases remaining between them. This CDR3 has 15 amino acids. CDR3 protein: CASSLGPADNSPLHF. The CDR3 coding sequence is TGTGCCAGCAGCTTAGGGCCGGCTGATAATTCACCCCTCCACTTT.

The V call is TRBV6-5, the J call TRBJ2-1, with D tentatively TRBD2 (5 bases). Trimming cost V 2 bases and J 3 bases, with 11 bases left between them. The germline V gene has CDR1 MNHEY and CDR2 SVGAGI. The length of the CDR3 is 15 residues. Here the CDR3 reads CASSYQAAHYNEQFF. The CDR3 region has the DNA TGTGCCAGCAGTTACCAAGCGGCCCACTACAATGAGCAGTTCTTC.

This clone was observed once. For the CDR3, the DNA is TGTGCCGCAGCCCCCCCGGTCCAAACAGATACGCAGTATTTT. Protein sequence: CAAAPPVQTDTQYF. The genes are TRBV28 and TRBJ2-3, with D unclear. Trimming took off 11 bases at V and 3 bases at J, with 18 bases between the two ends. Germline V gives CDR1 MDHEN, CDR2 SYDVKM. The CDR3 runs to 14 residues.

V usage is TRBV30 and J usage is TRBJ1-4; weak D call: TRBD1 (5 bases). The germline V and J ends were trimmed by 3 bases and 4 bases, with 9 bases remaining between them. There are 13 residues in the CDR3. In germline, CDR1 is GTSNPN, CDR2 SVGIG (reference sequence). CDR3 sequence reads: CAWRGANNEKLFF. CDR3 sequence (DNA): TGTGCCTGGAGAGGGGCGAATAATGAAAAACTGTTTTTT.

V gene TRBV30 combines with J gene TRBJ2-1; 10 bases are shared with TRBD2. The V and J ends lost 3 bases and 9 bases, in that order; junction bases with no gene match: 11. CDR1 is GTSNPN and CDR2 is SVGIG in the germline V gene (reference sequence). The CDR3 covers 15 residues. CDR3: CAWRSPSGSVPEQFF. The CDR3 DNA reads TGTGCCTGGAGAAGCCCTAGCGGGAGTGTTCCTGAGCAGTTCTTC.

The chain has TRBV27 and TRBJ2-7; 9 bases line up with TRBD2. Trimming removed 7 bases from V and 4 bases from J; junction bases left unmatched: 11. The germline V gene encodes CDR1 MNHEY and CDR2 SMNVEV (reference sequence). The CDR3 runs 15 residues. DNA of the CDR3: TGTGCCAGCACCTTAATGGCTAGCGGGAATTACGAGCAGTACTTC. Protein sequence: CASTLMASGNYEQYF.

The chain employs TRBV7-9 and TRBJ2-3, with a weak D call TRBD2 (6 bases). CDR1 is SEHNR, CDR2 FQNEAQ, per germline (reference sequence). The CDR3 is 15 residues long. Trimming pared 5 bases from V and 4 bases from J, leaving 16 bases between. The CDR3 here is CASSQTRGPPDTQYF. The DNA for the CDR3 is TGTGCCAGCAGCCAGACTAGAGGCCCCCCAGATACGCAGTATTTT. The variable domain in full, completed from reference TRBV7-9 and TRBJ2-3, reads DTGVSQNPRHKITKRGQNVTFRCDPISEHNRLYWYRQTLGQGPEFLTYFQNEAQLEKSRLLSDRFSAERPKGSFSTLEIQRTEQGDSAMYLCASSQTRGPPDTQYFGPGTRLTVL.

The rearrangement joins TRBV30 to TRBJ1-5, with D possibly matching TRBD1 (6 bases). Germline V gene data show CDR1 as GTSNPN and CDR2 as SVGIG (reference sequence). This CDR3 has 13 amino acids. Trimming pared 0 bases from V and 9 bases from J, leaving 12 bases between. CDR3 loop: CAWSVQGGAPQHF. The CDR3 DNA follows: TGTGCCTGGAGTGTACAGGGCGGCGCGCCCCAGCATTTT.

The chain joins TRBV18 to TRBJ1-1, with a weak D call TRBD1 (6 bases). Trimming removed 4 bases at V and 2 bases at J, with 20 bases between. CDR1 is KGHSH, CDR2 LQKENI, per germline. This CDR3 region has 17 residues. CDR3 region: CASSLGVTGTPNTEAFF. CDR3 DNA: TGTGCCAGCTCACTGGGGGTGACCGGGACACCCAACACTGAAGCTTTCTTT.

The V gene is TRBV19, the J gene TRBJ1-1; no clear D. Germline CDR1 reads LNHDA; CDR2 reads SQIVND (reference sequence). The germline V and J ends were trimmed by 5 bases and 1 base, with 8 bases remaining between them. The length of the CDR3 is 13 residues. CDR3 sequence (DNA): TGTGCCAGTAGTCCCCCAGGGAACACTGAAGCTTTCTTT. Translated, it gives CASSPPGNTEAFF.

This chain joins TRBV2 and TRBJ1-1; 7 positions agree with TRBD1. The germline V gene encodes CDR1 SNHLY and CDR2 FYNNEI. The CDR3 is 14 residues long. Trimming at V came to 6 bases and at J to 5 bases, leaving 9 bases not matched to a gene. CDR3 loop: CASRTLTGRTEAFF. CDR3 DNA sequence: TGTGCCAGCAGGACTCTGACAGGGAGAACTGAAGCTTTCTTT. Full variable domain (remainder filled in from reference TRBV2 and TRBJ1-1): EPEVTQTPSHQVTQMGQEVILRCVPISNHLYFYWYRQILGQKVEFLVSFYNNEISEKSEIFDDQFSVERPDGSNFTLKIRSTKLEDSAMYFCASRTLTGRTEAFFGQGTRLTVV.

The chain combines TRBV2 with TRBJ1-5; D might be TRBD1 (6 bases). CDR3 length equals 14 residues. The germline CDR1 and CDR2 sequences are SNHLY and FYNNEI. Trimming took off 10 bases at V and 7 bases at J, with 20 bases between the two ends. Written as DNA, the CDR3 is TGTGCCACCTCACGTGGCAGGGGAGGACAGCCCCAGCATTTT. It yields the protein CATSRGRGGQPQHF.

The chain uses TRBV2 and TRBJ2-7; perhaps TRBD1 as D (6 bases). The CDR3 contains 14 residues. Trimming removed 7 bases from V and 2 bases from J, with 15 bases in between. Germline CDR1 and CDR2: SNHLY and FYNNEI. Here the CDR3 DNA reads TGTGCCAGCAATCTCCAGGGGACCACCTACGAGCAGTACTTC. Translated: CASNLQGTTYEQYF. Combining the CDR3 with reference TRBV2 and TRBJ2-7 gives the whole variable domain EPEVTQTPSHQVTQMGQEVILRCVPISNHLYFYWYRQILGQKVEFLVSFYNNEISEKSEIFDDQFSVERPDGSNFTLKIRSTKLEDSAMYFCASNLQGTTYEQYFGPGTRLTVT.

This chain links TRBV5-1 with TRBJ2-3; TRBD1 aligns across 8 bases. Losses at the gene ends were 7 bases for V and 0 bases for J; bases not matched to a gene: 7. CDR3 length: 15 residues. Germline V gene data show CDR1 as SGHRS and CDR2 as YFSETQ. CDR3 region: CASGGTGVSTDTQYF. The CDR3 DNA follows: TGCGCCAGCGGAGGGACAGGCGTCAGCACAGATACGCAGTATTTT. Full variable domain (outside the CDR3, taken from reference TRBV5-1 and TRBJ2-3): KAGVTQTPRYLIKTRGQQVTLSCSPISGHRSVSWYQQTPGQGLQFLFEYFSETQRNKGNFPGRFSGRQFSNSRSEMNVSTLELGDSALYLCASGGTGVSTDTQYFGPGTRLTVL.

The chain combines TRBV5-4 with TRBJ2-1, with D unresolved. Germline assignment: CDR1 SGHNT and CDR2 YYREEE (reference sequence). CDR3 length: 13 amino acids. Trimming removed 1 base from V and 7 bases from J, with 9 bases in between. CDR3 in amino acids: CASSLLGSNEQFF. The CDR3, as DNA: TGTGCCAGCAGCTTGCTTGGAAGTAATGAGCAGTTCTTC.

In DNA, the CDR3 is TGTGCCTGGAGTGGCCAGGGGGTCGATACGCAGTATTTT. Translation: CAWSGQGVDTQYF. The chain employs TRBV30 and TRBJ2-3; TRBD1 aligns across 7 bases. Trimming at V came to 1 base and at J to 6 bases, leaving 4 bases not matched to a gene. Germline CDR1 reads GTSNPN; CDR2 reads SVGIG (reference sequence). The CDR3 extends over 13 amino acids.

This sequence joins TRBV30 and TRBJ1-5; no definite D call. The CDR3 sequence is 12 residues long. V was pared by 0 bases and J by 9 bases, with 9 bases between. From germline, CDR1 is GTSNPN and CDR2 SVGIG (reference sequence). The CDR3 DNA sequence: TGTGCCTGGAGTGTAGAGGTTGGGCCCCAGCATTTT. Its translation: CAWSVEVGPQHF. The full variable domain, in which reference TRBV30 and TRBJ1-5 provide the parts outside the CDR3, is SQTIHQWPATLVQPVGSPLSLECTVEGTSNPNLYWYRQAAGRGLQLLFYSVGIGQISSEVPQNLSASRPQDRQFILSSKKLLLSDSGFYLCAWSVEVGPQHFGDGTRLSIL.

The sample holds one count of this clone. The V and J genes are TRBV7-2 and TRBJ1-2; D gene uncertain. The CDR3 loop spans 15 amino acids. The V gene's germline CDR1 is SGHTA and CDR2 FQGNSA. Trimming pared 5 bases from V and 4 bases from J, leaving 17 bases between. CDR3 sequence reads: CASSPSLSIGYGYTF. CDR3 in DNA: TGTGCCAGCAGCCCTAGCCTGTCGATAGGCTATGGCTACACCTTC.

The CDR3 bases are TGTGCCACCACCCTGAACTACGAGCAGTACTTC. The encoded protein is CATTLNYEQYF. The genes are TRBV27 and TRBJ2-7; D call uncertain. CDR1 MNHEY and CDR2 SMNVEV come from the germline V gene (reference sequence). There are 11 residues in the CDR3. The V end lost 10 bases, the J end lost 3 bases, and 10 bases lay between the germline ends.

This rearrangement joins TRBV19 to TRBJ2-1; TRBD2 matches at 9 bases. Germline lookup yields CDR1 LNHDA and CDR2 SQIVND (reference sequence). The trim removed 5 bases at V and 2 bases at J, leaving 13 bases unmatched. The length of the CDR3 is 18 residues. The CDR3 sequence is CASSSRRPAGGAYNEQFF. The DNA for the CDR3 is TGTGCCAGTAGTTCCCGTCGTCCAGCGGGGGGCGCCTACAATGAGCAGTTCTTC.

The chain links TRBV7-2 to TRBJ2-7; the D is unclear. The germline gives CDR1 SGHTA, CDR2 FQGNSA. The CDR3 extends over 14 amino acids. Trimming took off 1 base at V and 3 bases at J, with 10 bases between the two ends. CDR3 in amino acids: CASSLGRHIYEQYF. CDR3 nucleotides: TGTGCCAGCAGCTTAGGAAGACACATCTACGAGCAGTACTTC.